This T cell receptor (beta chain) originates from a study of blood T cell repertoires in COVID-19. This CDR3 is 15 amino acids long. Authors' processing steps: Estimates of nucleated cell counts were drawn from the amplification of reference gene primers. The repertoire was sequenced with immunoSEQ multiplex PCR; TCRdb's copy has only in-frame clones and lacks some. V and J calls and clone size are those listed in that table; D and trimming were worked out from the DNA. The repertoire holds some 130,000 clones, with about four fifths as singletons. Sequenced: peripheral blood. The receptor comes from a man aged 55 to 70 with acute or convalescent COVID-19. The V and J genes are TRBV21-1 and TRBJ2-3; the listed D gene, TRBD2, was not tested against the DNA. TRBV21-1 is a known pseudogene. CDR3: CASRPSGRERDTQYF. CDR3 nucleotide sequence: TGTGCCAGCAGACCCAGCGGGAGGGAGCGGGATACGCAGTATTTT.